This TCR beta chain is from a study of vaccination and CD4 T cells after COVID-19. Study-level background: Post-vaccine sampling followed dose two by a median roughly 65 days (range 14 to 241). General study findings and limits: Of the reactive clones in convalescent patients, a median about 86% showed up only post-vaccination.

Germline CDR1 reads MNHEY; CDR2 reads SVGEGT. V gave up 6 bases and J gave up 3 bases, with 6 bases separating them. This CDR3 region has 11 residues. Treatment indicated: approximately nine-day PBMC culture with coronavirus spike peptide pools or control peptides (ViraFEST assay). CD4+ T cells that came from the unexposed donor were collected before the COVID-19 pandemic (2011-2018). TCRs were sequenced by ViraFEST after antigen-specific T cells had been expanded with peptide pools. IL-2 (roughly 10 IU/ml) and peptide pools (about 9 ug/ml) were added to cultures of under 2.5 million PBMCs per well. Remarks on this clonotype: Antigen unknown.

Sequenced with the Oncomine TCR Beta short-read assay was DNA taken from cultured CD4+ T cells. Genomic DNA extraction was carried out from cultured CD4+ T cells. From the PCR reads, TCRdb called clonotypes with MiXCR, one entry per CDR3 protein. The sample shows approximately 11,000 distinct CDR3 sequences, 28% of them seen only once. The sequencing sample was made of CD4+ T cells from blood, cultured in vitro. The chain joins TRBV6-2 or TRBV6-3 to TRBJ2-7; D may be TRBD2 (5 bases). The source of this sequence is a human donor in good health. CDR3: CASSGVYEQYF. As DNA, the CDR3 is TGTGCCAGCAGCGGGGTCTACGAGCAGTACTTC.